This TCR beta chain came from a study of spatial heterogeneity in lung cancer. Carried by each TCR cDNA molecule was a unique molecular identifier. TCRdb used MiXCR to reprocess the 5' RACE reads, holding one entry per CDR3 protein. Of 70,000 to 90,000 distinct CDR3 sequences listed, 13% are singletons. The sample holds many counts of this clonotype. Described time point: sample taken at primary tumor resection. Researchers sequenced whole RNA taken from tumor, nontumor lung or frozen PBMC without sorting. Samples came from around 70 TRACERx patients with untreated early-stage lung cancer. CDR3 length equals 13 residues. The V end was cut by 7 bases, the J end by 7 bases, with 13 bases between. Per germline, CDR1 SGHVS and CDR2 FNYEAQ.

The sample in question was PBMCs, obtained at surgery. The gene calls are TRBV7-6 and TRBJ2-2; the D is unclear. The sequence derives from a male donor with early-stage non-small cell lung cancer. CDR3: CASTSRLRGELFF. The CDR3 DNA reads as TGTGCCAGCACCTCCAGGCTCCGCGGGGAGCTGTTTTTT.